This TCR beta chain was identified during a study of blood T cells in healthy people across ages. There are 12 residues in the CDR3. Trimming left V 4 bases short and J 10 bases short, with 13 bases between. With a J-beta primer mix and a sample-barcoded 5' primer, a second PCR ran about 7 to 12 cycles. TCRdb called the 5' RACE reads again in MiXCR, with one record for every CDR3 protein. The profile covers about 560,000 distinct CDR3 sequences, with about 27% appearing a single time and approximately 3.6% taken by the ten largest. This sample was also put to use in a study of T cells of mothers and their children. That report notes: Over 8 million reads per mother and about 3 million per child were obtained.

Sequenced: blood. The TCR sequence derives from a boy aged 2-9 years in good health. This chain links TRBV12-3 or TRBV12-4 with TRBJ1-1, with a tentative D call TRBD1 (6 bases). This CDR3 reads CASSSLEQGAFF. The CDR3 bases are TGTGCCAGCAGTTCTCTGGAACAGGGAGCTTTCTTT.